This T cell receptor (beta chain) was captured in a study of OX40 agonist ivuxolimab in advanced cancers. V shed 2 bases, J shed 7 bases, and the junction held 1 base outside the gene matches. The CDR3 sequence is 13 residues long. In germline, CDR1 is WNHNN, CDR2 SYGVQD (reference sequence). The repertoire was sequenced with immunoSEQ multiplex PCR; TCRdb's copy has only in-frame clones and lacks some. The table shows over 60,000 clones, with roughly nine tenths occurring only once. The sequencing used CD4+ or CD8+ T cells sorted from blood, collected in a trial of the OX40 agonist ivuxolimab. The V and J genes are TRBV10-1 and TRBJ2-2, with TRBD1 identical over 7 bases. The clonotype originates from an adult with an advanced solid tumor such as melanoma, head and neck, liver or kidney cancer. This chain's CDR3 is CASSEQGVGELFF. DNA for the CDR3: TGCGCCAGCAGTGAGCAGGGGGTCGGGGAGCTGTTTTTT.